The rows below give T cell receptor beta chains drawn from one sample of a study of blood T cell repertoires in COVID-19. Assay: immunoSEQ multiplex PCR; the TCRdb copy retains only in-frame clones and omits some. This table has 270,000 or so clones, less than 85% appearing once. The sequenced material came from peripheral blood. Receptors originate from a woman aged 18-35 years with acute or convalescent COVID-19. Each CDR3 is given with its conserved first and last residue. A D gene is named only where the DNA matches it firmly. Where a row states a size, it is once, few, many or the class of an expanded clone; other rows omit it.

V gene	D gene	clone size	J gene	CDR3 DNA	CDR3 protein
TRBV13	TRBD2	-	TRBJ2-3	TGTGCCAGCAGCCTAGACCCCGGGACTAGCGGGAGAGGCGATACGCAGTATTTT	CASSLDPGTSGRGDTQYF
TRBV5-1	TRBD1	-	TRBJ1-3	TGCGCCAGCAGCACCTCGGACAGGGTAGCTGGAAACACCATATATTTT	CASSTSDRVAGNTIYF
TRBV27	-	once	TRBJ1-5	TGTGCCAGCAGCAAGATCCGGGACACAAATCAGCCCCAGCATTTT	CASSKIRDTNQPQHF
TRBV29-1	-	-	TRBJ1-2	TGCAGCGTTGAAGATGGCGGGAACTATGGCTACACCTTC	CSVEDGGNYGYTF
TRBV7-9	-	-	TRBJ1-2	TGTGCCAGCAGCTTAGCAGGGGAAGGCTATGGCTACACCTTC	CASSLAGEGYGYTF
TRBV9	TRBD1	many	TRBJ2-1	TGTGCCAGCAGCCGGGACAGGGCCTACAATGAGCAGTTCTTC	CASSRDRAYNEQFF
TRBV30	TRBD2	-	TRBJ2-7	TGTGCCTGGGGGGGACTAGCGGGAGGGAGCTCCTACGAGCAGTACTTC	CAWGGLAGGSSYEQYF
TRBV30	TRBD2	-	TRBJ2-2	TGTGCCTGCTATAGCGGGAAGAACACCGGGGAGCTGTTTTTT	CACYSGKNTGELFF
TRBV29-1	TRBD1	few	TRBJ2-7	TGCAGCGTCTTCGTACCGGGACAGGACTACGAGCAGTACTTC	CSVFVPGQDYEQYF
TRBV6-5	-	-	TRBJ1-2	TGTGCCAGCAGTTCCCCTATGGCCCCGGGTTATGGCTACACCTTC	CASSSPMAPGYGYTF
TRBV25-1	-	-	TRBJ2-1	TGTGCCAGCAGTGATTACGAGGGTTACAATGAGCAGTTCTTC	CASSDYEGYNEQFF
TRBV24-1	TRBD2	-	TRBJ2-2	TGTGCCACCAGTGATTTGCGCAAGGTGCGGGAGAATGCCGGGGAGCTGTTTTTT	CATSDLRKVRENAGELFF
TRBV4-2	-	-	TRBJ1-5	TGTGCCAGCAGCCATACTTGGGGGGGCCGGCAGCCCCAGCATTTT	CASSHTWGGRQPQHF
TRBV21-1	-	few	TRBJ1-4	TGTGCCAGCAGCATATGCCGGGACAGGGTCGCTAATGAAAAACTGTTTTTT	CASSICRDRVANEKLFF
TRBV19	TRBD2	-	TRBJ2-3	TGTGCCAGTAGTATGTCTACCGGGACTAGCGGACACACAGATACGCAGTATTTT	CASSMSTGTSGHTDTQYF
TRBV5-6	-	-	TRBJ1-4	TGTGCCAGCAGCGGGGCGGGGGTTAATGAAAAACTGTTTTTT	CASSGAGVNEKLFF
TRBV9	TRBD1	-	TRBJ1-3	TGTGCCAGCAGCGCCAGGGGGATCGGAAACACCATATATTTT	CASSARGIGNTIYF
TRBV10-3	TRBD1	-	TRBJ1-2	TGTGCCATCAGTCGACAGGGTGACTATGGCTACACCTTC	CAISRQGDYGYTF
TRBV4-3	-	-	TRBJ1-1	TGCGCCAGCAGCCAAGTGGCAGGGAGGGAAGCTTTCTTT	CASSQVAGREAFF
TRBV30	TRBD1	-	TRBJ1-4	TGTGCCTGGACCCAGGGGGGCCGACACAGGGAAAAACTGTTTTTT	CAWTQGGRHREKLFF
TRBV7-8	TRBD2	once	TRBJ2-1	TGTGCCAGCAGCCGTACCCTAGCGGGGGTCTACAATGAGCAGTTCTTC	CASSRTLAGVYNEQFF
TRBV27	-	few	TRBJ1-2	TGTGCCAGCGGCCCTTCAGGGGCCCCTAACTATGGCTACACCTTC	CASGPSGAPNYGYTF
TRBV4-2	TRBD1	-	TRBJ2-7	TGTGCCAGCAGCCAAGATCCGGGACAGGGTCTGGCTTTTGCCTTC	CASSQDPGQGLAFAF
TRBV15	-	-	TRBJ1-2	TGTGCCACCAGCAAATTTACAGGGAGAGAGAACTATGGCTACACCTTC	CATSKFTGRENYGYTF
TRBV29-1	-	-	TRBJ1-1	TGCAGCGTTGCAGGGGTTGGGTCGAGGGAAGCTTTCTTT	CSVAGVGSREAFF
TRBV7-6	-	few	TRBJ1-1	TGTGCCAGCAGCCCCAAAAGGGGGAGCTGGACTGAAGCTTTCTTT	CASSPKRGSWTEAFF
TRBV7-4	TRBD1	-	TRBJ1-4	TGTGCCAGCAGCTTACGGGTCTCGGGACAGGGGACAAATAATGAAAAACTGTTTTTT	CASSLRVSGQGTNNEKLFF
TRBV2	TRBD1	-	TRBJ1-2	TGTGCCAGCACTGGACAGGGGGCAAATGGCTACACCTTC	CASTGQGANGYTF
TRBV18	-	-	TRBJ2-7	TGTGCCAGCTCACGACAGACCTACGAGCAGTACTTC	CASSRQTYEQYF
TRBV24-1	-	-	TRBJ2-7	TGTGCCACCAGTCCCGAGGGAGCCCCCTACGAGCAGTACTTC	CATSPEGAPYEQYF
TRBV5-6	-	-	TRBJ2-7	TGTGCCAGCAGCTTTTCAGAGGTCCACGAGCAGTACTTC	CASSFSEVHEQYF
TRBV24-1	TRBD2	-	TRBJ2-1	TGTGCCACCAGTGACACTAGCGGGGGCTACAATGAGCAGTTCTTC	CATSDTSGGYNEQFF
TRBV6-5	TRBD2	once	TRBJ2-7	TGTGCCGTTACGACTAGCGGGAGCAACGAGCAGTACTTC	CAVTTSGSNEQYF
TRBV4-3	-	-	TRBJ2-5	TGCGCCAGCAACGAGGGACACCGGCCCATAGAGACCCAGTACTTC	CASNEGHRPIETQYF
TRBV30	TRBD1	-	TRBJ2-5	TGTGCCTGGAGCCTCGGGGAGTCGGCTAGGGGCAGGGGGCAATTTTACACCCAAGAGACCCAGTACTTC	CAWSLGESARGRGQFYTQETQYF
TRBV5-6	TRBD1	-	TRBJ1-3	TGTGCCAGCACAATCGCAGGGGGTGGTGGAAACACCATATATTTT	CASTIAGGGGNTIYF
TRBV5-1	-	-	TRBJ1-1	TGCGCCAGCAGCTCCAGCAGGCTGAACACTGAAGCTTTCTTT	CASSSSRLNTEAFF
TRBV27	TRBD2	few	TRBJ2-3	TGTGCCAGCACGGGACTAGCGGGACCGGATACGCAGTATTTT	CASTGLAGPDTQYF
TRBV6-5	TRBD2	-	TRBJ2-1	TGTGCCAGCAGCCTACTAGCGGGAGGGGTAGATGAGCAGTTCTTC	CASSLLAGGVDEQFF
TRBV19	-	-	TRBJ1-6	TGTGCCAGTAGTGCCCGAAACAGGAGCTCCTATAATTCACCCCTCCACTTT	CASSARNRSSYNSPLHF
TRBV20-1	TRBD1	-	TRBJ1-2	TGCAGTGCTCTCGGACAGGGGGGCTACACCTTC	CSALGQGGYTF